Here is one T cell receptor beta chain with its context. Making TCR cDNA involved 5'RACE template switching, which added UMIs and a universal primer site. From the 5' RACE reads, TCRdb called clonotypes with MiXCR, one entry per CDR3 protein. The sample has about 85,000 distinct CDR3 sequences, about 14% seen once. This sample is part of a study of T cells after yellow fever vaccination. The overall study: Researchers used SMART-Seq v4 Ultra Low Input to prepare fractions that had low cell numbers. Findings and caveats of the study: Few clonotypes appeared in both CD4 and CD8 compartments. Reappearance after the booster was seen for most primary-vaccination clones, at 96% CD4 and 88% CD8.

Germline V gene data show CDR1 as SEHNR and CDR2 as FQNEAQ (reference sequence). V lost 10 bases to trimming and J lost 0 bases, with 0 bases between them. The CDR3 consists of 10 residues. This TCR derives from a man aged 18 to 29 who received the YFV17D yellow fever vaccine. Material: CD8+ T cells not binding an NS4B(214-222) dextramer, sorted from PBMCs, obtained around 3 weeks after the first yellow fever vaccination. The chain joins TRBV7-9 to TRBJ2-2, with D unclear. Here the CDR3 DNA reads TGTGCCACGAACACCGGGGAGCTGTTTTTT. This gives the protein CATNTGELFF.